Listed below are T cell receptor beta chains from one sample, sequenced in a study of T-cell memory formation after mild COVID-19. MiXCR, applied by TCRdb to the 5' RACE reads, yields one record per CDR3 protein. The table records hundreds of thousands of distinct CDR3 sequences, 20% of them present only once. The sample comprised PBMCs or a T cell subset sorted from them (not recorded which). These receptors all stem from an adult woman who had mild COVID-19 (a few samples of this study predate the infection). Cell type and time point are not known. Both conserved end residues are part of each CDR3. D genes are given only for firm matches. Clone size is given for some rows only: seen once, a few or many times, or a class if the clone is expanded.

V	size	D	J	DNA	CDR3
TRBV11-2	few	.	TRBJ1-1	TGTGCCAGCAGCTTAGTAGTCGCAGGGATAGGGGACACTGAAGCTTTCTTT	CASSLVVAGIGDTEAFF
TRBV9	few	TRBD1	TRBJ2-5	TGTGCCAGCAGCACCTCGACAGGGGGCAAGGAGACCCAGTACTTC	CASSTSTGGKETQYF
TRBV9	few	.	TRBJ2-5	TGTGCCAGCAGCGTAGGTCAGGGGTCGACCCAGTACTTC	CASSVGQGSTQYF
TRBV12-3/TRBV12-4	.	.	TRBJ2-2	TGTGCCAGTACAGAGGTTTCGAACACCGGGGAGCTGTTTTTT	CASTEVSNTGELFF
TRBV10-3	few	.	TRBJ2-2	TGTGCCATCAGAGGAAGGTTGGACACCGGGGAGCTGTTTTTT	CAIRGRLDTGELFF
TRBV20-1	few	.	TRBJ2-5	TGCAGTGCTCGAATTTCGGGTACGGAGACCCAGTACTTC	CSARISGTETQYF
TRBV5-1	.	.	TRBJ2-7	TGCGCCAGCAGCTCGTCTGCCTACGAGCAGTACTTC	CASSSSAYEQYF
TRBV7-2	once	TRBD1	TRBJ1-3	TGTGCCAGCAGCTGGGACAGTAACTCTGGAAACACCATATATTTT	CASSWDSNSGNTIYF
TRBV5-1	few	TRBD2	TRBJ2-1	TGCGCCAGCAGCCCCGGGACTAGCGGGATCGACAATGAGCAGTTCTTC	CASSPGTSGIDNEQFF
TRBV7-9	many	TRBD2	TRBJ2-1	TGTGCCAGCAGCTTTAGGGCTAGCGGCAACAATGAGCAGTTCTTC	CASSFRASGNNEQFF
TRBV9	many	.	TRBJ2-5	TGTGCCAGCAGCGTAGGTCAGCAAGAGACCCAGTACTTC	CASSVGQQETQYF
TRBV6-4	few	TRBD2	TRBJ2-3	TGTGCCAGCAGTGCCACGGGGGGGACAGATACGCAGTATTTT	CASSATGGTDTQYF
TRBV4-2	few	.	TRBJ2-3	TGTGCCAGCAGCCAAGATCAGGGCGCTAACACAGATACGCAGTATTTT	CASSQDQGANTDTQYF
TRBV5-1	.	TRBD1	TRBJ1-1	TGCGCCAGCAGCCCGAGAGGGGGCCTAACTGAAGCTTTCTTT	CASSPRGGLTEAFF
TRBV5-6	few	.	TRBJ2-4	TGTGCCAGCAGCTTGTTGAAGGGGGACAAAAACATTCAGTACTTC	CASSLLKGDKNIQYF
TRBV6-5	.	.	TRBJ1-1	TGTGCCAGCAGTTACTCGGGGACCCTCGCGGCCACTGAAGCTTTCTTT	CASSYSGTLAATEAFF